Included here is one T cell receptor (beta chain) sequence, with context. This entry comes from a study of blood T cell repertoires in COVID-19. The overall study: T cells, B-cell-depleted T cells, or PBMCs provided the cDNA or gDNA that served as material.

CDR1 is SGHNT, CDR2 YENEEA, per germline. Trimming took 4 bases from V and 9 from J, leaving 13 bases between them. The CDR3 runs 13 residues. Original data processing: Amplifying reference gene primers gave estimates of nucleated cell counts. TCRdb's table, derived via immunoSEQ multiplex PCR, lists solely in-frame clones and lacks some. The V and J calls and the clone size are those of that table, but D and trimming were determined from the DNA. Of 250,000 to 300,000 clones in the sample, 75% to 90% were seen once. The sequence was collected from a man under 40 with active or convalescent COVID-19. The chain uses TRBV11-3 and TRBJ2-1; possible D gene TRBD1, 7 bases. Material: peripheral blood. The CDR3 region is CASSYSGGSEQFF. The CDR3 DNA reads as TGTGCCAGCAGCTATTCAGGGGGGTCTGAGCAGTTCTTC. Supplemented by reference TRBV11-3 and TRBJ2-1, the full variable domain reads EAGVVQSPRYKIIEKKQPVAFWCNPISGHNTLYWYLQNLGQGPELLIRYENEEAVDDSQLPKDRFSAERLKGVDSTLKIQPAELGDSAVYLCASSYSGGSEQFFGPGTRLTVL.